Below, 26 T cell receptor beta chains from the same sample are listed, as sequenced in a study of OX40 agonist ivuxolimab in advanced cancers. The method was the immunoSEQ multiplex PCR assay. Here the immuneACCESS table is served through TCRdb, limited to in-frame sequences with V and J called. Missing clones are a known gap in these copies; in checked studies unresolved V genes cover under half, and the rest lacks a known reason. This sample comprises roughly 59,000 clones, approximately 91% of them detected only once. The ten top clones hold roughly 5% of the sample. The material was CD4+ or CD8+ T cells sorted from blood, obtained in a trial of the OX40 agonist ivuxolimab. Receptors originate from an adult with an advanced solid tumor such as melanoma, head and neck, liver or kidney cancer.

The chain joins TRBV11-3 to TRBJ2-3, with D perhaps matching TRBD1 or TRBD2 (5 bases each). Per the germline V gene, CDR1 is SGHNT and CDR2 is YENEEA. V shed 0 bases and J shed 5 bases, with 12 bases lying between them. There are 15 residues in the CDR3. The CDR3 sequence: CASSLEGTKGDTQYF. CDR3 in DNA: TGTGCCAGCAGCTTAGAGGGGACGAAGGGAGATACGCAGTATTTT.

In DNA form, the CDR3 reads TGTGCCAGCAGTTTATACGATGGGGGGGTTATTAATGAAAAACTGTTTTTT. Translated: CASSLYDGGVINEKLFF. The J gene is TRBJ1-4, the V gene TRBV28, with D perhaps TRBD1 (5 bases). From germline, CDR1 is MDHEN and CDR2 SYDVKM. Trimming left V 1 base short and J 4 bases short, with 16 bases between. The CDR3 has 17 residues. The variable domain in full, with the rest retrieved from reference TRBV28 and TRBJ1-4, is DVKVTQSSRYLVKRTGEKVFLECVQDMDHENMFWYRQDPGLGLRLIYFSYDVKMKEKGDIPEGYSVSREKKERFSLILESASTNQTSMYLCASSLYDGGVINEKLFFGSGTQLSVL.

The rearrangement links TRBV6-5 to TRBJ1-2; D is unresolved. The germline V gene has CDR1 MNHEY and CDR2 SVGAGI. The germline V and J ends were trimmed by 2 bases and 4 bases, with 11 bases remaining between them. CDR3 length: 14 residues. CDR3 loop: CASSYLQSGYGYTF. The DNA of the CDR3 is TGTGCCAGCAGTTACCTCCAATCGGGCTATGGCTACACCTTC.

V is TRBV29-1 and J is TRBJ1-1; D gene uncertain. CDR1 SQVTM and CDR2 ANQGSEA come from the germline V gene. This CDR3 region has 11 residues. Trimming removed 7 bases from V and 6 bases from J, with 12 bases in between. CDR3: CSGAALAEAFF. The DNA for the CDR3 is TGCAGCGGCGCCGCCCTGGCTGAAGCTTTCTTT.

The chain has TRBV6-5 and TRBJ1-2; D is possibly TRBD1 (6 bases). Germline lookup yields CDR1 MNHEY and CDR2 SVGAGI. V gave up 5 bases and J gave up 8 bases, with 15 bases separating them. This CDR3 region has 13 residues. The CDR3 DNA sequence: TGTGCCAGCAGTGTCGTCCAGGGGTTCGGCTACACCTTC. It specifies CASSVVQGFGYTF.

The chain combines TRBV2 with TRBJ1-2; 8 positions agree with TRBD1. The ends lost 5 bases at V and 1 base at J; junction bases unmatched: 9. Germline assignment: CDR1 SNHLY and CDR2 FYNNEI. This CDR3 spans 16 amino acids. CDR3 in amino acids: CASSWPGQANNYGYTF. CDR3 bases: TGTGCCAGCAGTTGGCCGGGACAGGCTAATAACTATGGCTACACCTTC.

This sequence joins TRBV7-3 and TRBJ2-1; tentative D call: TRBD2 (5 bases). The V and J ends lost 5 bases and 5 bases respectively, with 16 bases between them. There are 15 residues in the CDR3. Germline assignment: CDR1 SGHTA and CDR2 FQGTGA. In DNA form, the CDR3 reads TGTGCCAGCAGCCGTGAGCCAGCGGAGAACAATGAGCAGTTCTTC. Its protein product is CASSREPAENNEQFF.

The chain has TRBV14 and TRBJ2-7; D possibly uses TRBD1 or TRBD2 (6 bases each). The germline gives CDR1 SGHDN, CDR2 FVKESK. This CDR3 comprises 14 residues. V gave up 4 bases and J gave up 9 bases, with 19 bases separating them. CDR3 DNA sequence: TGTGCCAGCAGCCTCGGGGGCGAAGGGGTGGTGCAGTACTTC. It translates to CASSLGGEGVVQYF.

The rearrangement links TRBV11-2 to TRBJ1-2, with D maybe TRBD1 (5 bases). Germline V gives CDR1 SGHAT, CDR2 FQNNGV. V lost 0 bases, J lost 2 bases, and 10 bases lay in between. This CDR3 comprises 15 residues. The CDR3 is CASSLDYNRNYGYTF. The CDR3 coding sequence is TGTGCCAGCAGCTTAGATTACAACAGGAACTATGGCTACACCTTC.

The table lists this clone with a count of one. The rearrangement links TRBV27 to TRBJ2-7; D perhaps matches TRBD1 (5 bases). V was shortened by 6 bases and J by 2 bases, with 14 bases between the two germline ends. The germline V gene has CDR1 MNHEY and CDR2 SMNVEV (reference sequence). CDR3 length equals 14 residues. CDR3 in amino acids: CASSLGLGPYEQYF. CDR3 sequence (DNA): TGTGCCAGCAGCTTGGGGCTAGGACCCTACGAGCAGTACTTC.

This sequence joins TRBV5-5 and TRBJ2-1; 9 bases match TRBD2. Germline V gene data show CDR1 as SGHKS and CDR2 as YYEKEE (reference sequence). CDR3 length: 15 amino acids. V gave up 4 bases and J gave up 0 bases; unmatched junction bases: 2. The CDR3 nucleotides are TGTGCCAGCAGCCTAGCGGGGAGCTCCTACAATGAGCAGTTCTTC. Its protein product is CASSLAGSSYNEQFF.

The CDR3: CASSQVVGIGNTIYF. For the CDR3, the DNA is TGCGCCAGCAGCCAAGTGGTCGGCATTGGAAACACCATATATTTT. V usage is TRBV4-3 and J usage is TRBJ1-3; D ambiguous. This CDR3 contains 15 residues. Deletions cut 1 base from V and 3 bases from J, with 10 bases between. Germline V gene sequence: CDR1 LGHNA, CDR2 YSLEER.

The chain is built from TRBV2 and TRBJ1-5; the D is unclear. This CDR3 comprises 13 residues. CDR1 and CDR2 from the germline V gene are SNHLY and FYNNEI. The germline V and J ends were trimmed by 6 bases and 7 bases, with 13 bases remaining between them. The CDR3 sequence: CASRVSSGQPQHF. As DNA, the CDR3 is TGTGCCAGCAGGGTATCATCGGGACAGCCCCAGCATTTT.

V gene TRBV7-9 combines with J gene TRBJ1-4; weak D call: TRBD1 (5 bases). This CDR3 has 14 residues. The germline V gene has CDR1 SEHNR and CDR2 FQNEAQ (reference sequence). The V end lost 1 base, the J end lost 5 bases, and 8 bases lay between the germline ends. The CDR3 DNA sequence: TGTGCCAGCAGCTTAGGACAGCTAAATGAAAAACTGTTTTTT. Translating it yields CASSLGQLNEKLFF. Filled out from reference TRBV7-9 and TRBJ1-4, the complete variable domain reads DTGVSQNPRHKITKRGQNVTFRCDPISEHNRLYWYRQTLGQGPEFLTYFQNEAQLEKSRLLSDRFSAERPKGSFSTLEIQRTEQGDSAMYLCASSLGQLNEKLFFGSGTQLSVL.

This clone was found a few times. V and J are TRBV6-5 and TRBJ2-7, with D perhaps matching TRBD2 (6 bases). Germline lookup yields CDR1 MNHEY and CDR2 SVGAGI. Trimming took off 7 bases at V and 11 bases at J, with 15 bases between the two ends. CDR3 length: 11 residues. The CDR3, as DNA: TGTGCCAGCATCGCGGGGACCCGGAAGTACTTC. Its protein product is CASIAGTRKYF.

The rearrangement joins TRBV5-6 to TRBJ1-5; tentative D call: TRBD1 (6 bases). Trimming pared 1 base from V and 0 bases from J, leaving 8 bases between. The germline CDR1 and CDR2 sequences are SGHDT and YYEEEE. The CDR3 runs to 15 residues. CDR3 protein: CASSLTGNSNQPQHF. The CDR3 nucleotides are TGTGCCAGCAGCTTGACAGGGAATAGCAATCAGCCCCAGCATTTT.

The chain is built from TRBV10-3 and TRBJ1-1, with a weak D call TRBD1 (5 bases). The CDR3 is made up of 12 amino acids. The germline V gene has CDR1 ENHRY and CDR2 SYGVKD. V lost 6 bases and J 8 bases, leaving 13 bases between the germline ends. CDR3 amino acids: CAISHLQAEAFF. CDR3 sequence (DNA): TGTGCCATCAGCCATTTACAGGCGGAAGCTTTCTTT.

The CDR3 spells CASSQVGGLAADTQYF. CDR3 bases: TGTGCCAGCAGCCAAGTAGGAGGACTAGCCGCAGATACGCAGTATTTT. The V gene is TRBV14, the J gene TRBJ2-3; 8 nucleotides line up with TRBD2. Germline V gene sequence: CDR1 SGHDN, CDR2 FVKESK. V trimming: 1 base; J trimming: 4 bases; junction bases outside the gene matches: 7. There are 16 residues in the CDR3.

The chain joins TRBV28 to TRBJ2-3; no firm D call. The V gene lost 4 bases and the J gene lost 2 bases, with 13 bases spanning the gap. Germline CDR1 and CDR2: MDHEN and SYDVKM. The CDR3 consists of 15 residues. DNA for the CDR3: TGTGCCAGCAGTTCGCCTGGCGGAAACACAGATACGCAGTATTTT. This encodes CASSSPGGNTDTQYF.

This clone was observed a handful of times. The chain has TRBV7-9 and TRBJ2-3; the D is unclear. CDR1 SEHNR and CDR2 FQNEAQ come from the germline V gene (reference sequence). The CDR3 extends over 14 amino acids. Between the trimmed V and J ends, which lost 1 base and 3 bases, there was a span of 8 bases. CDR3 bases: TGTGCCAGCAGCTTAGTTGACGGAACAGATACGCAGTATTTT. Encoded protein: CASSLVDGTDTQYF.

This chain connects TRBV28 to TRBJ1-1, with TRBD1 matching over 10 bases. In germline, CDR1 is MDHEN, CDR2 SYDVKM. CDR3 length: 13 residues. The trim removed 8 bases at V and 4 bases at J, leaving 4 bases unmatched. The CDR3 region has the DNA TGTGCCAGCTGGACAGGGGGTGTCACTGAAGCTTTCTTT. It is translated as CASWTGGVTEAFF.

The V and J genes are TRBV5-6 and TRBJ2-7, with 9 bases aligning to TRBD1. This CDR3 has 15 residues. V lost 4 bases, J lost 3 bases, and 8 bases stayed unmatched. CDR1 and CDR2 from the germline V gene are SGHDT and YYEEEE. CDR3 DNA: TGTGCCAGCAGCCCTGGACAGGGGTTAAGCTACGAGCAGTACTTC. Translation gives CASSPGQGLSYEQYF.

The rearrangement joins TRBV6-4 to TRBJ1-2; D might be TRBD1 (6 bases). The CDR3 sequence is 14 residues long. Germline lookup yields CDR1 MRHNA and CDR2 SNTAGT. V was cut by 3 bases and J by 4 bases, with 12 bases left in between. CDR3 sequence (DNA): TGTGCCAGCAGTGATGAGTGGGGGGCCTATGGCTACACCTTC. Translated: CASSDEWGAYGYTF.

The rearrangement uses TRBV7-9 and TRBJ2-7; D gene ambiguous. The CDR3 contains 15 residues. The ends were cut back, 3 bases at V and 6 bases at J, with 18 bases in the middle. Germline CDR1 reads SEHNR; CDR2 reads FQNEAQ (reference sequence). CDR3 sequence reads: CASSFPGPTLSEQYF. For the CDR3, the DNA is TGTGCCAGCAGCTTTCCTGGACCCACCCTATCCGAGCAGTACTTC.

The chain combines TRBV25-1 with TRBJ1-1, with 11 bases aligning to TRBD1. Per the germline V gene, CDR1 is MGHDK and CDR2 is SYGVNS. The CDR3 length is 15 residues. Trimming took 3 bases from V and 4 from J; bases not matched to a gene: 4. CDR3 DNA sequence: TGTGCCAGCAGTGAGGGGACAGGGGGTATCACTGAAGCTTTCTTT. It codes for CASSEGTGGITEAFF.

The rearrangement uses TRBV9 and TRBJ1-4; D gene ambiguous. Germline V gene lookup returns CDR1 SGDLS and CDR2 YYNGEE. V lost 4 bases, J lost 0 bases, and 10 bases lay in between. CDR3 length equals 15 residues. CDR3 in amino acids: CASSPRYATNEKLFF. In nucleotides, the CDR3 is TGTGCCAGCAGCCCGCGCTATGCAACTAATGAAAAACTGTTTTTT.